This TCR beta chain was documented in a study of molecular identifiers for immune sequencing clone quantification. Study-wide results and limits: Underestimated sizes of highly expanded clones could result from identical TCR molecules that share a barcode.

In regard to this clonotype: The target antigen is unknown.

TCRdb analysed the PCR reads with MiXCR anew, one entry per CDR3 protein. The table records just under 650,000 distinct CDR3 sequences, 20% of them present only once. Source material for naive CD8 libraries was roughly 19,000 to 1,000,000 sorted cells, with 10%, 30% or 50% RNA. Sequencing was performed on naive CD8+ T cells from blood, with Jurkat cell RNA spiked in. Specified subset: FACS-sorted CD8+CD4-CCR7+CD45RA+ naive T cells. The TCR comes from a human donor in good health. Some libraries in this study had Jurkat cell RNA spiked in.

The CDR3 DNA sequence: TGTGCCAGCAATCCTTCTAGCGGGGGGGCGAGTAATGAGCAGTTCTTC. This gives the protein CASNPSSGGASNEQFF. This chain links TRBV9 with TRBJ2-1; 12 bases line up with TRBD2. Trimming took 6 bases from V and 7 from J; bases not matched to a gene: 11. The CDR3 is made up of 16 amino acids. Germline assignment: CDR1 SGDLS and CDR2 YYNGEE.